Presented here are 30 T cell receptor beta chains from one specimen sequenced in a study of cytomegalovirus exposure and HLA in healthy donors. TCRdb keeps only in-frame clones here, not all; method: immunoSEQ multiplex PCR. The data hold roughly 250,000 clones, with around 91% observed a single time. Material for sequencing was PBMCs. The receptors were gathered from a woman under 30 in good health and CMV-seronegative.

The chain is built from TRBV19 and TRBJ2-3; D uncertain. The CDR3 length is 14 residues. Germline assignment: CDR1 LNHDA and CDR2 SQIVND (reference sequence). Trimming shortened V by 9 bases and J by 0 bases, and 13 bases separated the two germline ends. CDR3 in DNA: TGTGCCAGCACCATGACTGTAAGCACAGATACGCAGTATTTT. This gives the protein CASTMTVSTDTQYF.

The chain couples TRBV10-3 to TRBJ1-3; D perhaps matches TRBD1 (6 bases). The germline V gene has CDR1 ENHRY and CDR2 SYGVKD. Trimming removed 6 bases from V and 0 bases from J, with 9 bases in between. The CDR3 has 14 residues. Written as DNA, the CDR3 is TGTGCCATCAGAGAACAGGGCTCTGGAAACACCATATATTTT. This gives the protein CAIREQGSGNTIYF.

CDR3 bases: TGTGCCAGCAGCGCCCGCGGTGGAGTTCCCTTCACCACTAATTCACCCCTCCACTTT. This sequence encodes CASSARGGVPFTTNSPLHF. V is TRBV9 and J is TRBJ1-6; D gene unclear. V gave up 3 bases and J gave up 6 bases, with 25 bases separating them. Per germline, CDR1 SGDLS and CDR2 YYNGEE. The CDR3 is made up of 19 amino acids.

The chain employs TRBV18 and TRBJ2-5; TRBD2 aligns across 9 bases. With 9 bases clipped from V and 1 base from J, the junction kept 3 bases outside the gene matches. The CDR3 extends over 13 amino acids. Per germline, CDR1 KGHSH and CDR2 LQKENI. The CDR3 here is CASSGGIQETQYF. CDR3 nucleotides: TGTGCCAGTAGCGGGGGCATCCAAGAGACCCAGTACTTC. Drawing the rest from reference TRBV18 and TRBJ2-5, the complete variable domain is NAGVMQNPRHLVRRRGQEARLRCSPMKGHSHVYWYRQLPEEGLKFMVYLQKENIIDESGMPKERFSAEFPKEGPSILRIQQVVRGDSAAYFCASSGGIQETQYFGPGTRLLVL.

The chain combines TRBV2 with TRBJ2-1, with 7 bases fitting TRBD1. The germline V gene encodes CDR1 SNHLY and CDR2 FYNNEI. There are 15 residues in the CDR3. V shed 7 bases, J shed 1 base, and the junction held 7 bases outside the gene matches. CDR3 sequence reads: CASNVDRESYNEQFF. CDR3 DNA: TGTGCCAGCAATGTCGACAGGGAATCCTACAATGAGCAGTTCTTC. The variable domain in full, with the rest retrieved from reference TRBV2 and TRBJ2-1, is EPEVTQTPSHQVTQMGQEVILRCVPISNHLYFYWYRQILGQKVEFLVSFYNNEISEKSEIFDDQFSVERPDGSNFTLKIRSTKLEDSAMYFCASNVDRESYNEQFFGPGTRLTVL.

This chain connects TRBV28 to TRBJ2-7; TRBD1 is a possible D gene (6 bases). CDR1 and CDR2 from the germline V gene are MDHEN and SYDVKM. Trimming shortened V by 2 bases and J by 3 bases, and 11 bases separated the two germline ends. There are 14 residues in the CDR3. The CDR3 region is CASSLPDRYYEQYV. CDR3 coding DNA: TGTGCCAGCAGTTTACCGGACAGATACTACGAGCAGTACGTC.

The chain has TRBV29-1 and TRBJ1-2; D is undetermined. The CDR3 has 11 amino acids. With 3 bases removed from V and 7 bases from J, the gap between germline ends came to 9 bases. From germline, CDR1 is SQVTM and CDR2 ANQGSEA. CDR3 in amino acids: CSVDSGVGYTF. CDR3 in DNA: TGCAGCGTTGACAGCGGCGTTGGCTACACCTTC.

The genes are TRBV5-1 and TRBJ1-2; the D gene is possibly TRBD1 (5 bases). From germline, CDR1 is SGHRS and CDR2 YFSETQ. The CDR3 spans 14 residues. V was pared by 0 bases and J by 4 bases, with 10 bases between. CDR3 sequence reads: CASSLGAGLYGYTF. CDR3 DNA: TGCGCCAGCAGCTTGGGGGCAGGGCTCTATGGCTACACCTTC.

The V and J genes are TRBV4-1 and TRBJ2-7; TRBD1 aligns across 10 bases. V lost 1 base and J lost 3; bases outside the gene matches: 9. This CDR3 is built from 17 residues. The germline V gene encodes CDR1 MGHRA and CDR2 YSYEKL. This CDR3 is CASSQGPRDRGFYEQYF. As DNA, the CDR3 is TGCGCCAGCAGCCAAGGCCCCCGGGACAGGGGCTTCTACGAGCAGTACTTC.

V usage is TRBV28 and J usage is TRBJ1-2, with a weak D call TRBD1 (6 bases). V lost 6 bases, J lost 3 bases, and 17 bases lay in between. Germline values: CDR1 MDHEN, CDR2 SYDVKM. The CDR3 covers 15 residues. The DNA of the CDR3 is TGTGCCAGCAGGCCCCACAGGGTGGCTGACTATGGCTACACCTTC. Its translation is CASRPHRVADYGYTF.

The chain joins TRBV7-2 to TRBJ1-1, with 8 bases lining up with TRBD1. Germline CDR1 is SGHTA and CDR2 is FQGNSA. V trimming: 5 bases; J trimming: 4 bases; junction bases outside the gene matches: 6. CDR3 length: 14 residues. In DNA, the CDR3 is TGTGCCAGCAGCCCAGACAGGGGTTCCACTGAAGCTTTCTTT. Its translation is CASSPDRGSTEAFF.

This chain connects TRBV14 to TRBJ1-1, with D tentatively TRBD1 (6 bases). The CDR3 covers 17 residues. Between the trimmed V and J ends, which lost 4 bases and 5 bases, there was a span of 23 bases. Looked up from germline, CDR1 is SGHDN and CDR2 is FVKESK. CDR3 residues: CASSPNRGVRGRTEAFF. For the CDR3, the DNA is TGTGCCAGCAGCCCAAACCGAGGTGTCAGGGGCCGGACTGAAGCTTTCTTT.

The chain joins TRBV15 to TRBJ2-7; 10 bases line up with TRBD2. CDR1 is LNHNV and CDR2 is YYDKDF in the germline V gene (reference sequence). The CDR3 has 15 amino acids. V shed 0 bases, J shed 7 bases, and the junction held 6 bases outside the gene matches. The CDR3 sequence is CATSRDVAGGREQYF. The CDR3 DNA reads TGTGCCACCAGCAGAGATGTAGCGGGGGGTCGGGAGCAGTACTTC.

The CDR3 loop reads CASSFLVLGQNEQFF. In DNA form, the CDR3 reads TGTGCCAGCAGCTTTCTTGTCCTGGGACAGAATGAGCAGTTCTTC. The chain links TRBV7-9 to TRBJ2-1; 7 bases agree with TRBD1. CDR1 and CDR2 from the germline V gene are SEHNR and FQNEAQ (reference sequence). The J segment lost 7 bases and the V segment lost 3 bases, leaving 9 bases of the junction unmatched. The CDR3 loop spans 15 amino acids.

On this clone: One junction end does not reproduce the germline sequence, and a read error may be involved. The rearrangement links TRBV6-1 to TRBJ1-3; D is undetermined. The CDR3 extends over 13 amino acids. CDR1 and CDR2 from the germline V gene are MNHNS and SASEGT. The CDR3, as DNA: TGTGCCAGCAGGGAGAGCTCTGGTAACACCATATATTTT. It yields the protein CASRESSGNTIYF.

This chain connects TRBV6-5 to TRBJ1-2, with D tentatively TRBD1 (5 bases). Germline V gene lookup returns CDR1 MNHEY and CDR2 SVGAGI. This CDR3 comprises 13 residues. Trimming pared 2 bases from V and 2 bases from J, leaving 6 bases between. CDR3 loop: CASSYGANYGYTF. The CDR3 bases are TGTGCCAGCAGTTACGGGGCGAACTATGGCTACACCTTC.

The chain carries TRBV12-5 and TRBJ2-5; possible D gene TRBD1, 5 bases. The CDR3 loop spans 14 amino acids. With 1 base removed from V and 5 bases from J, the gap between germline ends came to 11 bases. Germline loops: CDR1 LGHNT, CDR2 FRNRAP. CDR3 nucleotides: TGTGCTAGTGGTTTGGGGGCAGGGTTGGAGACCCAGTACTTC. Translated, it gives CASGLGAGLETQYF. The full variable domain, its missing parts supplied by reference TRBV12-5 and TRBJ2-5, is DARVTQTPRHKVTEMGQEVTMRCQPILGHNTVFWYRQTMMQGLELLAYFRNRAPLDDSGMPKDRFSAEMPDATLATLKIQPSEPRDSAVYFCASGLGAGLETQYFGPGTRLLVL.

The V call is TRBV7-2, the J call TRBJ2-1; D is undetermined. The CDR3 covers 12 residues. Trimming left V 5 bases short and J 6 bases short, with 8 bases between. CDR1 SGHTA and CDR2 FQGNSA come from the germline V gene. In DNA form, the CDR3 reads TGTGCCAGCAGCCCCCTTCCCAATGAGCAGTTCTTC. Amino acid sequence: CASSPLPNEQFF.

CDR3 region: CASSFDRPGRIGYTF. The CDR3 bases are TGTGCCAGCAGTTTTGATAGGCCAGGAAGGATTGGCTACACCTTC. The chain has TRBV28 and TRBJ1-2; D is unresolved. The CDR3 length is 15 residues. Germline loops: CDR1 MDHEN, CDR2 SYDVKM. V was cut by 3 bases and J by 7 bases, with 18 bases left in between.

V and J are TRBV4-3 and TRBJ2-3; D call uncertain. Trimming left V 0 bases short and J 4 bases short, with 5 bases between. This CDR3 comprises 13 residues. CDR1 is LGHNA, CDR2 YSLEER, per germline. CDR3 protein: CASSQELADTQYF. In DNA, the CDR3 is TGCGCCAGCAGCCAAGAACTGGCAGATACGCAGTATTTT.

The chain couples TRBV18 to TRBJ1-5; D remains unclear. Germline V gene sequence: CDR1 KGHSH, CDR2 LQKENI. The CDR3 is 15 amino acids. Trimming pared 6 bases from V and 4 bases from J, leaving 16 bases between. The CDR3 region has the DNA TGTGCCAGCTCCCCTCGAGAGGGCCGAAATCAGCCCCAGCATTTT. Residues: CASSPREGRNQPQHF.

The rearrangement links TRBV27 to TRBJ1-6; a weak D match, TRBD1 (5 bases). Trimming removed 1 base from V and 6 bases from J, with 10 bases in between. The CDR3 loop spans 15 amino acids. Germline loops: CDR1 MNHEY, CDR2 SMNVEV (reference sequence). The CDR3 spells CASSLFGGFNSPLHF. DNA of the CDR3: TGTGCCAGCAGTTTATTCGGGGGGTTTAATTCACCCCTCCACTTT.

The gene calls are TRBV2 and TRBJ1-1; D is undetermined. Looked up from germline, CDR1 is SNHLY and CDR2 is FYNNEI. CDR3 length equals 13 residues. The germline V and J ends were trimmed by 2 bases and 3 bases, with 7 bases remaining between them. DNA for the CDR3: TGTGCCAGCAGTGAATTGGAGGACACTGAAGCTTTCTTT. This translates into CASSELEDTEAFF.

V gene TRBV7-9 combines with J gene TRBJ2-3; 10 bases agree with TRBD2. In germline, CDR1 is SEHNR, CDR2 FQNEAQ (reference sequence). With V trimmed by 2 bases and J by 4 bases, 3 bases remained unmatched. The CDR3 extends over 15 amino acids. In nucleotides, the CDR3 is TGTGCCAGCAGCTTACCTAGCGGGGGCGCAGATACGCAGTATTTT. Its translation: CASSLPSGGADTQYF.

This chain uses TRBV19 with TRBJ1-5; 7 positions agree with TRBD1. The CDR3 is 15 amino acids. Germline CDR1 is LNHDA and CDR2 is SQIVND (reference sequence). V lost 4 bases to trimming and J lost 5 bases; unmatched junction nucleotides: 8. The CDR3 here is CASSTQTGTYQPQHF. DNA for the CDR3: TGTGCCAGTAGTACTCAGACAGGGACTTATCAGCCCCAGCATTTT.

V gene TRBV4-1 combines with J gene TRBJ1-5; 8 positions agree with TRBD1. The length of the CDR3 is 17 residues. Germline CDR1 reads MGHRA; CDR2 reads YSYEKL. J was trimmed by 1 base and V by 1 base; bases with no gene match: 6. The CDR3 DNA is TGCGCCAGCAGCCAAGGGTGGACAGGGAAGAGCAATCAGCCCCAGCATTTT. Protein sequence: CASSQGWTGKSNQPQHF.

The chain couples TRBV7-3 to TRBJ2-3; D might be TRBD2 (7 bases). This CDR3 spans 16 amino acids. Trimming removed 2 bases from V and 0 bases from J, with 12 bases in between. From germline, CDR1 is SGHTA and CDR2 FQGTGA. CDR3 sequence: CASSLYPGGSTDTQYF. CDR3 nucleotide sequence: TGTGCCAGCAGCTTATATCCGGGGGGCAGCACAGATACGCAGTATTTT.

This clone was detected a few times. The V call is TRBV27, the J call TRBJ2-1; D is uncertain. The CDR3 contains 13 residues. Trimming shortened V by 3 bases and J by 6 bases, and 9 bases separated the two germline ends. Germline loops: CDR1 MNHEY, CDR2 SMNVEV (reference sequence). This chain's CDR3 is CASSFSRTNEQFF. CDR3 nucleotides: TGTGCCAGCAGTTTCTCCAGAACCAATGAGCAGTTCTTC.

This clone occurred once. The chain joins TRBV7-6 to TRBJ2-3; D gene ambiguous. This CDR3 is 15 amino acids long. Trimming left V 2 bases short and J 0 bases short, with 9 bases between. Germline assignment: CDR1 SGHVS and CDR2 FNYEAQ. CDR3: CASSLLPSSTDTQYF. In DNA form, the CDR3 reads TGTGCCAGCAGCTTACTGCCCAGTAGCACAGATACGCAGTATTTT. Filled out from reference TRBV7-6 and TRBJ2-3, the complete variable domain reads GAGVSQSPRYKVTKRGQDVALRCDPISGHVSLYWYRQALGQGPEFLTYFNYEAQQDKSGLPNDRFSAERPEGSISTLTIQRTEQRDSAMYRCASSLLPSSTDTQYFGPGTRLTVL.

This chain uses TRBV27 with TRBJ1-5; D uncertain. Germline CDR1 reads MNHEY; CDR2 reads SMNVEV (reference sequence). The CDR3 sequence is 12 residues long. V was clipped by 4 bases and J by 7 bases, with 8 bases between them. In DNA, the CDR3 is TGTGCCAGCAGTTCGACTAACCAGCCCCAGCATTTT. Its translation is CASSSTNQPQHF.